This paragraph reports one T cell receptor (beta chain). The data were taken from a study of technical replicates of blood from a handful of donors. The germline gives CDR1 WNHNN, CDR2 SYGVQD (reference sequence). The CDR3 loop spans 15 amino acids. The junction had 9 bases not matched to a gene; V was cut back by 6 bases and J by 3 bases. The method was immunoSEQ multiplex PCR; TCRdb's version includes in-frame clones alone and lacks a portion of them. The repertoire has more than 90,000 clones, 90% to 96% of them found once; the top ten carry 0.2% to 0.25%. Sequenced: T cells isolated from PBMCs. The chain combines TRBV10-1 with TRBJ2-3, with 7 positions matching TRBD2. The source is a human donor in good health. The CDR3 coding sequence is TGCGCCAGCAGCGATACTAGCGATCGGACAGATACGCAGTATTTT. Translated: CASSDTSDRTDTQYF.